What follows are 19 T cell receptor beta chains derived from one specimen sequenced in a study of OX40 agonist ivuxolimab in advanced cancers. The table came from immunoSEQ multiplex PCR; TCRdb's copy has only in-frame clones and leaves some out. The table lists about 50,000 clones, 89% of them singletons. Sequenced material: CD4+ or CD8+ T cells sorted from blood, taken in a trial of the OX40 agonist ivuxolimab. These receptors came from an adult with an advanced solid tumor such as melanoma, head and neck, liver or kidney cancer.

This chain links TRBV23-1 with TRBJ2-1; 9 nucleotides align to TRBD2. TRBV23-1 is an ORF, and what it does is uncertain. The CDR3 extends over 18 amino acids. V lost 1 base and J lost 5; bases outside the gene matches: 12. In DNA, the CDR3 is TGCGCCAGCAGTCAATGCACTAGCGGGCGCCGAATTAACAATGAGCAGTTCTTC. Translated: CASSQCTSGRRINNEQFF.

This chain joins TRBV6-1 and TRBJ1-2; D is undetermined. V was trimmed by 11 bases and J by 4 bases, leaving 14 bases between them. The CDR3 length is 12 residues. The germline V gene has CDR1 MNHNS and CDR2 SASEGT. DNA for the CDR3: TGTGCCGCGGAAACACGAGTCTATGGCTACACCTTC. It encodes CAAETRVYGYTF.

The chain carries TRBV30 and TRBJ2-1; 8 bases match TRBD2. Per germline, CDR1 GTSNPN and CDR2 SVGIG (reference sequence). The V and J ends lost 3 bases and 6 bases, in that order; junction bases with no gene match: 16. The CDR3 sequence is 17 residues long. The CDR3 loop is CAWSAASYGTRSNEQFF. DNA for the CDR3: TGTGCCTGGAGCGCCGCATCTTACGGGACTAGGAGCAATGAGCAGTTCTTC.

The rearrangement links TRBV5-1 to TRBJ2-3; the D is unclear. CDR1 and CDR2 from the germline V gene are SGHRS and YFSETQ. There are 12 residues in the CDR3. Trimming shortened V by 6 bases and J by 0 bases, and 5 bases separated the two germline ends. Here the CDR3 reads CASTQSTDTQYF. The CDR3 DNA sequence: TGCGCCAGCACCCAGAGCACAGATACGCAGTATTTT. Combining the CDR3 with reference TRBV5-1 and TRBJ2-3 gives the whole variable domain KAGVTQTPRYLIKTRGQQVTLSCSPISGHRSVSWYQQTPGQGLQFLFEYFSETQRNKGNFPGRFSGRQFSNSRSEMNVSTLELGDSALYLCASTQSTDTQYFGPGTRLTVL.

V usage is TRBV5-5 and J usage is TRBJ2-7, with TRBD1 matching over 8 bases. V was pared by 4 bases and J by 5 bases, with 8 bases of the junction left unmatched. The CDR3 runs 14 residues. Germline loops: CDR1 SGHKS, CDR2 YYEKEE (reference sequence). The CDR3 sequence is CASSLGQGPHEQYF. The DNA for the CDR3 is TGTGCCAGCAGCCTCGGACAGGGTCCCCACGAGCAGTACTTC.

The chain employs TRBV7-9 and TRBJ1-4; a weak D match, TRBD1 (5 bases). CDR3 length: 13 amino acids. V lost 6 bases and J 1 base, leaving 6 bases between the germline ends. CDR1 is SEHNR and CDR2 is FQNEAQ in the germline V gene (reference sequence). Here the CDR3 DNA reads TGTGCCAGCAGGGGGGGAACTAATGAAAAACTGTTTTTT. Amino acid sequence: CASRGGTNEKLFF.

The CDR3 loop is CASVGQGNFLPEAFF. CDR3 nucleotides: TGTGCCAGCGTCGGACAGGGGAATTTTCTTCCTGAAGCTTTCTTT. The chain recombines TRBV28 with TRBJ1-1, with TRBD1 matching 9 bases. CDR1 is MDHEN and CDR2 is SYDVKM in the germline V gene. This CDR3 region has 15 residues. V was clipped by 8 bases and J by 6 bases; unmatched bases: 13.

The chain recombines TRBV9 with TRBJ2-7; D is uncertain. V lost 0 bases, J lost 1 base, and 8 bases lay in between. This CDR3 comprises 14 residues. Germline CDR1 reads SGDLS; CDR2 reads YYNGEE. Written as DNA, the CDR3 is TGTGCCAGCAGCGTAGCTCAAGGTTCCTACGAGCAGTACTTC. Residues: CASSVAQGSYEQYF.

CDR3 residues: CASSLESATNEKLFF. In DNA form, the CDR3 reads TGTGCCAGCAGCTTAGAGTCTGCAACTAATGAAAAACTGTTTTTT. V is TRBV11-2 and J is TRBJ1-4; no clear D gene. Germline loops: CDR1 SGHAT, CDR2 FQNNGV. CDR3 length: 15 amino acids. V lost 0 bases and J 0 bases, leaving 5 bases between the germline ends.

The chain couples TRBV6-6 to TRBJ2-7, with TRBD2 matching 7 bases. The CDR3 extends over 15 amino acids. Germline CDR1 MNHNY, CDR2 SVGAGI (reference sequence). The V and J ends lost 7 bases and 7 bases, in that order; junction bases with no gene match: 16. The CDR3 DNA reads TGTGCCAGCACCAAGAATCGGCCGGGGGAGGGGGAGCAGTACTTC. It codes for CASTKNRPGEGEQYF.

This sequence joins TRBV11-2 and TRBJ2-7; the match to TRBD1 covers 9 bases. Germline V gives CDR1 SGHAT, CDR2 FQNNGV. Trimming cost V 6 bases and J 2 bases; bases outside gene matches: 5. This CDR3 is 14 amino acids long. The CDR3, as DNA: TGTGCCAGCAGTTACTACAGGGGGCCCTACGAGCAGTACTTC. Its translation: CASSYYRGPYEQYF.

This chain joins TRBV5-5 and TRBJ2-7; D is undetermined. Germline assignment: CDR1 SGHKS and CDR2 YYEKEE (reference sequence). The V and J ends lost 6 bases and 3 bases respectively, with 1 base between them. The CDR3 spans 9 residues. The CDR3 spells CASNYEQYF. The CDR3, as DNA: TGTGCCAGCAACTACGAGCAGTACTTC.

The chain carries TRBV6-5 and TRBJ2-1, with 8 bases identical to TRBD2. After removal of 4 bases from V and 7 bases from J, the junction contained 9 bases not matched to a gene. CDR3 length equals 15 residues. In germline, CDR1 is MNHEY, CDR2 SVGAGI. Here the CDR3 DNA reads TGTGCCAGCAGTTTAACGACCGGGGGGGGGAATGAGCAGTTCTTC. This sequence encodes CASSLTTGGGNEQFF.

V and J are TRBV11-2 and TRBJ2-5, with TRBD2 matching 7 bases. CDR3 size: 17 residues. V was clipped by 7 bases and J by 4 bases; unmatched bases: 18. Germline CDR1 reads SGHAT; CDR2 reads FQNNGV. CDR3 DNA sequence: TGTGCCAGCAAGCGAAGGGCGGCTAGCGGACCATTAGAGACCCAGTACTTC. Translation gives CASKRRAASGPLETQYF.

The chain links TRBV30 to TRBJ2-7; D remains ambiguous. Trimming took 0 bases from V and 0 from J, leaving 12 bases between them. This CDR3 spans 15 amino acids. The germline V gene encodes CDR1 GTSNPN and CDR2 SVGIG (reference sequence). DNA for the CDR3: TGTGCCTGGAGTGTACTGAGGTCCAACTCCTACGAGCAGTACTTC. Translating gives CAWSVLRSNSYEQYF.

The V and J genes are TRBV6-6 and TRBJ2-7, with TRBD2 identical over 7 bases. Germline CDR1 and CDR2: MNHNY and SVGAGI (reference sequence). Losses at the gene ends were 6 bases for V and 5 bases for J; bases not matched to a gene: 16. This CDR3 spans 16 amino acids. CDR3 loop: CASSLDPGGFGNEQYF. CDR3 nucleotides: TGTGCCAGCAGCTTAGACCCCGGGGGGTTTGGGAACGAGCAGTACTTC.

V and J are TRBV5-4 and TRBJ2-7; weak D call: TRBD2 (5 bases). Germline loops: CDR1 SGHNT, CDR2 YYREEE (reference sequence). The CDR3 contains 13 residues. V lost 4 bases and J 0 bases, leaving 8 bases between the germline ends. This chain's CDR3 is CASSRETSYEQYF. The CDR3 DNA is TGTGCCAGCAGCCGGGAAACCTCCTACGAGCAGTACTTC.

This rearrangement joins TRBV19 to TRBJ1-1, with D tentatively TRBD1 (6 bases). Germline V gene lookup returns CDR1 LNHDA and CDR2 SQIVND (reference sequence). Trimming removed 5 bases at V and 4 bases at J, with 11 bases between. The CDR3 runs to 13 residues. In nucleotides, the CDR3 is TGTGCCAGTAGTCCACAGGGCTTCACTGAAGCTTTCTTT. Residues: CASSPQGFTEAFF.

This sequence joins TRBV27 and TRBJ2-5; no firm D call. This CDR3 has 11 amino acids. V was trimmed by 6 bases and J by 5 bases, leaving 7 bases between them. Germline V gene sequence: CDR1 MNHEY, CDR2 SMNVEV (reference sequence). The CDR3 sequence: CASSKGETQYF. CDR3 coding DNA: TGTGCCAGCAGCAAAGGGGAGACCCAGTACTTC.